The clone carrying this T cell receptor beta chain has just a few counts. Its specificity is not known. This entry belongs to a study of T-cell reconstitution after alpha-beta-depleted transplantation in children. Molecular barcoding with unique molecular identifiers was used for the TCRbeta library. MiXCR was run by TCRdb on the PCR reads, yielding one entry per CDR3 protein. The profile shows a few hundred thousand distinct CDR3 sequences, roughly 30% of them singletons. General study points: T-cell numbers and diversity one year post-transplant derived largely from freshly generated T cells.

The CDR3 extends over 15 amino acids. Germline CDR1 and CDR2: SGHDN and FVKESK. Trimming removed 2 bases at V and 11 bases at J, with 21 bases between. This specimen consisted of PBMCs, obtained before TCRalphabeta/CD19-depleted stem cell transplant. The rearrangement joins TRBV14 to TRBJ1-1; tentatively, D is TRBD1 (5 bases). The sequence was obtained from a boy under three years old with Wiskott-Aldrich syndrome, due to receive a stem cell transplant. Here the CDR3 DNA reads TGTGCCAGCAGCCAATCCCCCGGGACTGGGGCTAAGGCTTTCTTT. Its translation: CASSQSPGTGAKAFF.